The 22 T cell receptor beta chains presented below share a single source sample, sequenced in a study of blood T cell repertoires in COVID-19. The method was immunoSEQ multiplex PCR; TCRdb's version includes in-frame clones alone and lacks a portion of them. The table has about 140,000 clones, 82% seen once; the top ten hold less than 5%. Sample: peripheral blood. The receptors shown here come from a woman of 80 years or more with acute or convalescent COVID-19.

This chain joins TRBV5-4 and TRBJ2-5; TRBD1 aligns across 10 bases. Germline CDR1 is SGHNT and CDR2 is YYREEE (reference sequence). The length of the CDR3 is 15 residues. V shed 4 bases, J shed 4 bases, and the junction held 7 bases outside the gene matches. CDR3 DNA sequence: TGTGCCAGCAGCCTGACAGGGGGCGGGGGAGAGACCCAGTACTTC. It yields the protein CASSLTGGGGETQYF.

This CDR3 is CASSPPGQGSGQPQHF. The CDR3 DNA reads TGTGCCAGCTCACCACCGGGACAGGGGTCGGGTCAGCCCCAGCATTTT. This chain links TRBV18 with TRBJ1-5, with 10 bases that match TRBD1. Germline V gives CDR1 KGHSH, CDR2 LQKENI. The J segment lost 6 bases and the V segment lost 0 bases, leaving 5 bases of the junction unmatched. The CDR3 has 16 amino acids.

Written as DNA, the CDR3 is TGTGCCAGTACCGACAGGGGGACAGTCTATGGCTACACCTTC. This translates into CASTDRGTVYGYTF. V is TRBV19 and J is TRBJ1-2; 9 nucleotides line up with TRBD1. Germline V gives CDR1 LNHDA, CDR2 SQIVND (reference sequence). Losses at the gene ends were 7 bases for V and 4 bases for J; bases not matched to a gene: 7. This CDR3 has 14 residues.

The chain joins TRBV5-6 to TRBJ2-3; no firm D call. Trimming left V 6 bases short and J 2 bases short, with 10 bases between. CDR3 length: 13 amino acids. CDR1 and CDR2 (germline): SGHDT, YYEEEE. This chain's CDR3 is CASMGSYTDTQYF. In DNA form, the CDR3 reads TGTGCCAGCATGGGCAGTTACACAGATACGCAGTATTTT.

The CDR3 sequence is CASWGGKGRYGYTF. DNA for the CDR3: TGTGCCAGCTGGGGCGGGAAGGGCCGCTATGGCTACACCTTC. The chain has TRBV14 and TRBJ1-2; a possible D gene is TRBD1 (5 bases). Germline V gene data show CDR1 as SGHDN and CDR2 as FVKESK. The CDR3 is 14 amino acids. The germline V and J ends were trimmed by 8 bases and 4 bases, with 17 bases remaining between them.

This rearrangement joins TRBV5-1 to TRBJ2-7; 8 bases align to TRBD1. CDR1 SGHRS and CDR2 YFSETQ come from the germline V gene. The CDR3 loop spans 15 amino acids. Losses at the gene ends were 4 bases for V and 2 bases for J; bases not matched to a gene: 8. The CDR3 nucleotides read TGCGCCAGCAGCCAGGGACAGGTAGGGGCCTACGAGCAGTACTTC. Protein product: CASSQGQVGAYEQYF.

The chain uses TRBV15 and TRBJ1-4, with 7 bases lining up with TRBD1. Trimming at V came to 0 bases and at J to 8 bases, leaving 9 bases not matched to a gene. CDR1 is LNHNV and CDR2 is YYDKDF in the germline V gene (reference sequence). The CDR3 covers 16 residues. The CDR3 sequence: CATSRDHGTAEEKLFF. In nucleotides, the CDR3 is TGTGCCACCAGCAGAGATCACGGGACAGCAGAGGAAAAACTGTTTTTT.

This clone was observed a few times. This chain joins TRBV5-1 and TRBJ1-6; maybe TRBD1 (5 bases). CDR3 length: 16 residues. Deletions cut 1 base from V and 7 bases from J, with 15 bases between. Germline CDR1 and CDR2: SGHRS and YFSETQ. CDR3 sequence (DNA): TGCGCCAGCAGCTTGCTTGGGGGAGGATTGAATTCACCCCTCCACTTT. This gives the protein CASSLLGGGLNSPLHF.

The rearrangement joins TRBV6-2 or TRBV6-3 to TRBJ2-7; 7 bases fit TRBD2. After removal of 6 bases from V and 8 bases from J, the junction contained 4 bases not matched to a gene. Looked up from germline, CDR1 is MNHEY and CDR2 is SVGEGT. The CDR3 spans 11 residues. Here the CDR3 reads CASSLAEKQYF. Written as DNA, the CDR3 is TGTGCCAGCAGCCTAGCGGAAAAGCAGTACTTC.

This clone was detected only once. This sequence joins TRBV19 and TRBJ2-1; 7 nucleotides align to TRBD2. The CDR3 loop spans 16 amino acids. V lost 0 bases and J lost 1; bases outside the gene matches: 3. The germline V gene has CDR1 LNHDA and CDR2 SQIVND (reference sequence). The CDR3, as DNA: TGTGCCAGTAGTATAGACGGGGGAGGGTCCTACAATGAGCAGTTCTTC. Translated: CASSIDGGGSYNEQFF.

The chain joins TRBV28 to TRBJ1-2; D may be TRBD1 (6 bases). Germline assignment: CDR1 MDHEN and CDR2 SYDVKM. V lost 5 bases to trimming and J lost 4 bases, with 11 bases between them. The CDR3 consists of 13 residues. The CDR3 DNA reads TGTGCCAGCAGTATCCAGGGGAGCTATGGCTACACCTTC. Translation gives CASSIQGSYGYTF.

In the case of this clone: At one end, the junction sequence differs from germline, possibly due to a read error. This chain links TRBV20-1 with TRBJ1-4; D gene ambiguous. The germline V gene encodes CDR1 DFQATT and CDR2 SNEGSKA (reference sequence). The CDR3 is 10 residues long. CDR3 loop: CSLRADKILF. For the CDR3, the DNA is TGCAGCCTAAGAGCCGACAAAATCCTGTTT.

The CDR3, as DNA: TGTGCCAGCAGATGGGCGGAGACCCAGTACTTC. It encodes CASRWAETQYF. The chain carries TRBV5-8 and TRBJ2-5; D is uncertain. This CDR3 spans 11 amino acids. CDR1 is SGHTS and CDR2 is YDEGEE in the germline V gene. Trimming stripped 5 bases from V and 5 bases from J, with 7 bases between.

J is TRBJ2-4 and V is TRBV7-9, with TRBD2 identical over 9 bases. Germline values: CDR1 SEHNR, CDR2 FQNEAQ (reference sequence). With V trimmed by 8 bases and J by 6 bases, 14 bases remained unmatched. The CDR3 is 16 residues long. Here the CDR3 DNA reads TGTGCCAGCGTCCACATCGAGGCTAGCGGGACAAACATTCAGTACTTC. Translating gives CASVHIEASGTNIQYF.

V and J are TRBV10-3 and TRBJ2-7; TRBD2 is a possible D gene (6 bases). The CDR3 loop spans 18 amino acids. V gave up 0 bases and J gave up 6 bases, with 24 bases separating them. The germline V gene encodes CDR1 ENHRY and CDR2 SYGVKD. The CDR3 loop is CAISESISEGPRRGEQYF. The CDR3 coding sequence is TGTGCCATCAGTGAGTCGATATCCGAGGGGCCACGGCGGGGCGAGCAGTACTTC.

V gene TRBV27 combines with J gene TRBJ2-5; possibly TRBD1 for D (6 bases). This CDR3 comprises 15 residues. Trimming took off 0 bases at V and 5 bases at J, with 13 bases between the two ends. CDR1 and CDR2 (germline): MNHEY, SMNVEV (reference sequence). The CDR3 region is CASSLSGQGWETQYF. CDR3 sequence (DNA): TGTGCCAGCAGTTTATCGGGGCAGGGGTGGGAGACCCAGTACTTC.

The chain couples TRBV5-1 to TRBJ1-4, with D possibly matching TRBD1 (5 bases). CDR3 size: 14 residues. V was cut by 0 bases and J by 7 bases, with 10 bases left in between. Germline-derived CDR1 and CDR2 are SGHRS and YFSETQ. CDR3: CASSLDARAEKLFF. DNA of the CDR3: TGCGCCAGCAGCTTGGATGCCAGGGCTGAAAAACTGTTTTTT. Variable domain in full (rest from reference TRBV5-1 and TRBJ1-4): KAGVTQTPRYLIKTRGQQVTLSCSPISGHRSVSWYQQTPGQGLQFLFEYFSETQRNKGNFPGRFSGRQFSNSRSEMNVSTLELGDSALYLCASSLDARAEKLFFGSGTQLSVL.

The chain couples TRBV21-1 to TRBJ1-2; the table's D call, TRBD1, has no DNA check behind it. TRBV21-1 is a documented pseudogene. The CDR3 loop spans 17 amino acids. The CDR3 nucleotides are TGTGCCAGCAGCAAAGGAATTTGGGGCTTCCACCTCTATGGCTACACCTTC. Translated: CASSKGIWGFHLYGYTF.

This chain joins TRBV6-5 and TRBJ1-1; D not resolved. V lost 5 bases to trimming and J lost 6 bases, with 4 bases between them. Looked up from germline, CDR1 is MNHEY and CDR2 is SVGAGI. The CDR3 has 10 residues. This CDR3 reads CASSRAEAFF. The CDR3 bases are TGTGCCAGCAGTCGGGCTGAAGCTTTCTTT.

The chain links TRBV6-2 or TRBV6-3 to TRBJ1-4; D not resolved. Germline V gives CDR1 MNHEY, CDR2 SVGEGT. The CDR3 sequence is 16 residues long. Trimming pared 2 bases from V and 7 bases from J, leaving 17 bases between. The CDR3 spells CASSYPLGSAGEKLFF. CDR3 bases: TGTGCCAGCAGTTACCCCCTTGGCTCGGCGGGTGAAAAACTGTTTTTT.

This clone was seen a single time. The gene calls are TRBV2 and TRBJ1-2; tentative D call: TRBD1 (6 bases). V lost 6 bases and J 8 bases, leaving 19 bases between the germline ends. CDR1 and CDR2 (germline): SNHLY, FYNNEI. CDR3 length equals 14 residues. The CDR3 sequence is CASRQGPYPQGYTF. The CDR3 region has the DNA TGTGCCAGCAGGCAGGGGCCTTACCCGCAGGGCTACACCTTC.

The CDR3 loop is CASSWKTSAYNEQFF. The CDR3 DNA follows: TGTGCCAGCAGTTGGAAGACTAGCGCTTACAATGAGCAGTTCTTC. The V and J genes are TRBV27 and TRBJ2-1, with TRBD2 matching 8 bases. Germline lookup yields CDR1 MNHEY and CDR2 SMNVEV (reference sequence). V was pared by 4 bases and J by 4 bases, with 6 bases of the junction left unmatched. The CDR3 length is 15 residues.